This T cell receptor beta chain was identified in a study of blood T cell repertoires in COVID-19. Overall study: The origin of the acute and convalescent COVID-19 samples was the United States, Italy and Spain. Nucleic acid was either cDNA or gDNA, and it came from T cells, B-cell-depleted T cells, or PBMCs.

Repertoires were generated with immunoSEQ multiplex PCR, while TCRdb's copy carries only in-frame clones and drops some. The table includes some 150,000 clones, about 88% detected once. V trimming: 0 bases; J trimming: 4 bases; junction bases outside the gene matches: 3. CDR3 length equals 16 residues. CDR1 is SGHRS and CDR2 is YFSETQ in the germline V gene. The receptor was isolated from a woman older than 75 in a cohort sampled during active or convalescent COVID-19. This chain links TRBV5-1 with TRBJ2-3; 12 bases are shared with TRBD1. The sequencing input was peripheral blood. The CDR3 protein is CASSLAGTGGADTQYF. Written as DNA, the CDR3 is TGCGCCAGCAGCTTGGCCGGGACAGGGGGCGCAGATACGCAGTATTTT.